The TCR beta chain described here comes from a study of T cell responses to AZD1222 COVID-19 vaccine. Regarding this clone: Its antigen is as yet unknown.

The V gene lost 0 bases and the J gene lost 3 bases, with 10 bases spanning the gap. Germline V lookup: CDR1 SGHRS, CDR2 YFSETQ. This CDR3 contains 15 residues. Overall study findings and caveats: In a largely white British group with more females than males, clonal diversity was possibly underestimated. Spike-specific TCR breadth rose after two AZD1222 doses, and depth rose as well. Seropositive at baseline were only five or six AZD1222 recipients.

Method: immunoSEQ multiplex PCR; TCRdb's copy keeps in-frame clones and lacks some. Of approximately 130,000 clones listed, approximately 85% are singletons. This clonotype originated in an adult in good health. This chain connects TRBV5-1 to TRBJ2-1; D possibly corresponds to TRBD2 (5 bases). The specimen comprised peripheral blood, sampled on day 0 of AZD1222 vaccination. CDR3 in amino acids: CASSLGGDLYNEQFF. The CDR3 DNA reads as TGCGCCAGCAGCTTGGGGGGAGACCTCTACAATGAGCAGTTCTTC.